A single sample gave rise to the 7 T cell receptor beta chains below, sequenced in a study of early T cells in non-severe SARS-CoV-2 infection. TCRdb independently ran MiXCR on the 5' RACE reads; one entry per CDR3 protein. The table lists nearly 55,000 distinct CDR3 sequences, around 8% of them singletons, with roughly a tenth in the top ten. The source material was whole blood, sampled at baseline. The source of these receptors is an adult who was a healthcare worker with PCR-confirmed SARS-CoV-2 infection or an uninfected control (not recorded which).

This clonotype appeared many times. The V and J genes are TRBV24-1 and TRBJ2-1; unclear D gene. This CDR3 is 12 amino acids long. V was trimmed by 5 bases and J by 12 bases, leaving 13 bases between them. The germline V gene encodes CDR1 KGHDR and CDR2 SFDVKD. The CDR3 nucleotides are TGTGCCACCAGTGGGAACGGTCTAGGGCAGTTCTTC. Residues: CATSGNGLGQFF.

This clonotype has ten or more counts. The CDR3 loop reads CASSYLAGAGYTF. The CDR3 DNA sequence: TGTGCCAGCAGTTATCTGGCGGGAGCTGGCTACACCTTC. This chain uses TRBV6-5 with TRBJ1-2; D gene uncertain. The CDR3 runs 13 residues. CDR1 is MNHEY, CDR2 SVGAGI, per germline. V was clipped by 3 bases and J by 7 bases, with 12 bases between them.

This clonotype was recorded at least ten times. The chain combines TRBV7-8 with TRBJ2-7; D is unclear. Trimming shortened V by 3 bases and J by 0 bases, and 9 bases separated the two germline ends. The CDR3 is 14 residues long. The germline V gene has CDR1 SGHVS and CDR2 FQNEAQ. The CDR3 DNA reads TGTGCCAGCAGCTTGAGACTCGTCTCCTACGAGCAGTACTTC. Translated, it gives CASSLRLVSYEQYF.

There are many counts of this clonotype. This chain connects TRBV7-8 to TRBJ2-3; D call uncertain. Trimming shortened V by 4 bases and J by 0 bases, and 2 bases separated the two germline ends. Germline CDR1 and CDR2: SGHVS and FQNEAQ. This CDR3 contains 12 residues. Here the CDR3 reads CASSSSTDTQYF. In DNA form, the CDR3 reads TGTGCCAGCAGCTCTAGCACAGATACGCAGTATTTT.

This clonotype was recorded many times. The genes are TRBV20-1 and TRBJ2-3; 7 bases map to TRBD2. J lost 0 bases, V lost 0 bases, and 9 bases had no gene match. The CDR3 consists of 17 residues. Germline V CDR1 and CDR2: DFQATT, SNEGSKA (reference sequence). The CDR3 sequence: CSARDRRSSGSTDTQYF. The DNA for the CDR3 is TGCAGTGCTAGAGATCGGCGGTCTAGCGGAAGCACAGATACGCAGTATTTT.

This clonotype was seen a few times. V gene TRBV20-1 combines with J gene TRBJ2-5; 7 bases match TRBD2. Germline trimming cut 5 bases from V and 5 bases from J; bases unmatched to any gene: 11. CDR3 size: 14 residues. Germline V gene sequence: CDR1 DFQATT, CDR2 SNEGSKA (reference sequence). CDR3 loop: CSAWVGRATETQYF. The CDR3, as DNA: TGCAGTGCTTGGGTTGGGAGGGCGACGGAGACCCAGTACTTC.

The J gene is TRBJ2-3, the V gene TRBV7-9; 12 positions match TRBD2. Germline V lookup: CDR1 SEHNR, CDR2 FQNEAQ (reference sequence). The junction had 10 bases not matched to a gene; V was cut back by 5 bases and J by 1 base. The CDR3 runs 18 residues. CDR3 DNA sequence: TGTGCCAGCAGCCCTAGCGGGAGGGCCACGGTCCGCACAGATACGCAGTATTTT. Its translation is CASSPSGRATVRTDTQYF. Supplemented by reference TRBV7-9 and TRBJ2-3, the full variable domain reads DTGVSQNPRHKITKRGQNVTFRCDPISEHNRLYWYRQTLGQGPEFLTYFQNEAQLEKSRLLSDRFSAERPKGSFSTLEIQRTEQGDSAMYLCASSPSGRATVRTDTQYFGPGTRLTVL.